The entry that follows covers one T cell receptor (beta chain) sequence. From around 0.4 ug of RNA, a library with molecular barcoded alpha/delta and beta/gamma adaptors was made. TCRdb analysed the reads with MiXCR anew, one entry per CDR3 protein. The sample has tens of thousands of distinct CDR3 sequences; under 25% are singletons. The data are from a study of read filtering for tumor transcriptome and immune sequencing. Turning to the study itself: Transcriptome libraries were built from DNase-treated RNA.

Deletions cut 8 bases from V and 7 bases from J, with 18 bases between. Germline loops: CDR1 MNHNS, CDR2 SASEGT. This CDR3 is 14 amino acids long. This clonotype was obtained from a donor at least 40 years old with multiple myeloma. The V call is TRBV6-1, the J call TRBJ1-5; D is undetermined. The sequenced sample was a population of CD138-negative cells sorted from bone marrow. CDR3 DNA: TGTGCCAGCCACAACTTCGACTCTATGCAGCCCCAGCATTTT. It is translated as CASHNFDSMQPQHF.